Listed below are T cell receptor beta chains from one sample, sequenced in a study of shared clonotypes between healthy human individuals. The protocol was immunoSEQ multiplex PCR, while the TCRdb copy is restricted to in-frame clones and leaves out a portion. Of about 2.4 million clones in the sample, 80% to 95% are singletons; the top ten hold 0.36%. The sample taken for sequencing was naive CD4+ T cells from PBMCs. The receptor set was obtained from a man aged 18-30 years in good health. Some clones in this sample may be carry-over from other donors' samples. CDR3s include the opening cysteine and the closing phenylalanine or tryptophan. D genes are given only for firm matches.

>TRBV2|-|TRBJ1-4
CASRITGTNEKLFF
>TRBV7-3|TRBD2|TRBJ2-3
CASSLGLAGGSDTQYF
>TRBV7-3|-|TRBJ1-4
CASSLTAGVGEKLFF
>TRBV27|-|TRBJ1-5
CASSPKPPGVSNQPQHF
>TRBV5-1|TRBD2|TRBJ2-1
CASSPGTSGVAQFF
>TRBV10-2|-|TRBJ1-2
CASRGQNYGYTF
>TRBV2|TRBD1|TRBJ2-1
CASSRDRGGDEQFF
>TRBV7-3|-|TRBJ2-7
CASSSDRAGEQYF
>TRBV14|TRBD2|TRBJ2-7
CASSPSGLGTHEQYF
>TRBV19|-|TRBJ2-1
CASRTRGLGPYNEQFF
>TRBV5-6|-|TRBJ2-3
CASSSGLSTDTQYF
>TRBV5-1|-|TRBJ2-6
CASSGQNTGANVLTF
>TRBV6-1|-|TRBJ1-5
CASEGNSNQPQHF
>TRBV5-6|TRBD1|TRBJ2-3
CASSHPDRETDTQYF
>TRBV28|TRBD1|TRBJ2-5
CASSDFYPRTGAGETQYF
>TRBV28|-|TRBJ1-3
CASRDKPGATPNTIYF
>TRBV6-5|-|TRBJ1-1
CASSRQATNTEAFF
>TRBV7-3|-|TRBJ2-1
CASRVPQLGEQFF
>TRBV5-1|-|TRBJ2-3
CASSLDPGSTDTQYF
>TRBV7-3|TRBD2|TRBJ2-3
CASSLGLAVSTDTQYF
>TRBV9|-|TRBJ2-3
CASSADARLVEADTQYF
>TRBV6-5|-|TRBJ1-4
CASSQEQATNEKLFF